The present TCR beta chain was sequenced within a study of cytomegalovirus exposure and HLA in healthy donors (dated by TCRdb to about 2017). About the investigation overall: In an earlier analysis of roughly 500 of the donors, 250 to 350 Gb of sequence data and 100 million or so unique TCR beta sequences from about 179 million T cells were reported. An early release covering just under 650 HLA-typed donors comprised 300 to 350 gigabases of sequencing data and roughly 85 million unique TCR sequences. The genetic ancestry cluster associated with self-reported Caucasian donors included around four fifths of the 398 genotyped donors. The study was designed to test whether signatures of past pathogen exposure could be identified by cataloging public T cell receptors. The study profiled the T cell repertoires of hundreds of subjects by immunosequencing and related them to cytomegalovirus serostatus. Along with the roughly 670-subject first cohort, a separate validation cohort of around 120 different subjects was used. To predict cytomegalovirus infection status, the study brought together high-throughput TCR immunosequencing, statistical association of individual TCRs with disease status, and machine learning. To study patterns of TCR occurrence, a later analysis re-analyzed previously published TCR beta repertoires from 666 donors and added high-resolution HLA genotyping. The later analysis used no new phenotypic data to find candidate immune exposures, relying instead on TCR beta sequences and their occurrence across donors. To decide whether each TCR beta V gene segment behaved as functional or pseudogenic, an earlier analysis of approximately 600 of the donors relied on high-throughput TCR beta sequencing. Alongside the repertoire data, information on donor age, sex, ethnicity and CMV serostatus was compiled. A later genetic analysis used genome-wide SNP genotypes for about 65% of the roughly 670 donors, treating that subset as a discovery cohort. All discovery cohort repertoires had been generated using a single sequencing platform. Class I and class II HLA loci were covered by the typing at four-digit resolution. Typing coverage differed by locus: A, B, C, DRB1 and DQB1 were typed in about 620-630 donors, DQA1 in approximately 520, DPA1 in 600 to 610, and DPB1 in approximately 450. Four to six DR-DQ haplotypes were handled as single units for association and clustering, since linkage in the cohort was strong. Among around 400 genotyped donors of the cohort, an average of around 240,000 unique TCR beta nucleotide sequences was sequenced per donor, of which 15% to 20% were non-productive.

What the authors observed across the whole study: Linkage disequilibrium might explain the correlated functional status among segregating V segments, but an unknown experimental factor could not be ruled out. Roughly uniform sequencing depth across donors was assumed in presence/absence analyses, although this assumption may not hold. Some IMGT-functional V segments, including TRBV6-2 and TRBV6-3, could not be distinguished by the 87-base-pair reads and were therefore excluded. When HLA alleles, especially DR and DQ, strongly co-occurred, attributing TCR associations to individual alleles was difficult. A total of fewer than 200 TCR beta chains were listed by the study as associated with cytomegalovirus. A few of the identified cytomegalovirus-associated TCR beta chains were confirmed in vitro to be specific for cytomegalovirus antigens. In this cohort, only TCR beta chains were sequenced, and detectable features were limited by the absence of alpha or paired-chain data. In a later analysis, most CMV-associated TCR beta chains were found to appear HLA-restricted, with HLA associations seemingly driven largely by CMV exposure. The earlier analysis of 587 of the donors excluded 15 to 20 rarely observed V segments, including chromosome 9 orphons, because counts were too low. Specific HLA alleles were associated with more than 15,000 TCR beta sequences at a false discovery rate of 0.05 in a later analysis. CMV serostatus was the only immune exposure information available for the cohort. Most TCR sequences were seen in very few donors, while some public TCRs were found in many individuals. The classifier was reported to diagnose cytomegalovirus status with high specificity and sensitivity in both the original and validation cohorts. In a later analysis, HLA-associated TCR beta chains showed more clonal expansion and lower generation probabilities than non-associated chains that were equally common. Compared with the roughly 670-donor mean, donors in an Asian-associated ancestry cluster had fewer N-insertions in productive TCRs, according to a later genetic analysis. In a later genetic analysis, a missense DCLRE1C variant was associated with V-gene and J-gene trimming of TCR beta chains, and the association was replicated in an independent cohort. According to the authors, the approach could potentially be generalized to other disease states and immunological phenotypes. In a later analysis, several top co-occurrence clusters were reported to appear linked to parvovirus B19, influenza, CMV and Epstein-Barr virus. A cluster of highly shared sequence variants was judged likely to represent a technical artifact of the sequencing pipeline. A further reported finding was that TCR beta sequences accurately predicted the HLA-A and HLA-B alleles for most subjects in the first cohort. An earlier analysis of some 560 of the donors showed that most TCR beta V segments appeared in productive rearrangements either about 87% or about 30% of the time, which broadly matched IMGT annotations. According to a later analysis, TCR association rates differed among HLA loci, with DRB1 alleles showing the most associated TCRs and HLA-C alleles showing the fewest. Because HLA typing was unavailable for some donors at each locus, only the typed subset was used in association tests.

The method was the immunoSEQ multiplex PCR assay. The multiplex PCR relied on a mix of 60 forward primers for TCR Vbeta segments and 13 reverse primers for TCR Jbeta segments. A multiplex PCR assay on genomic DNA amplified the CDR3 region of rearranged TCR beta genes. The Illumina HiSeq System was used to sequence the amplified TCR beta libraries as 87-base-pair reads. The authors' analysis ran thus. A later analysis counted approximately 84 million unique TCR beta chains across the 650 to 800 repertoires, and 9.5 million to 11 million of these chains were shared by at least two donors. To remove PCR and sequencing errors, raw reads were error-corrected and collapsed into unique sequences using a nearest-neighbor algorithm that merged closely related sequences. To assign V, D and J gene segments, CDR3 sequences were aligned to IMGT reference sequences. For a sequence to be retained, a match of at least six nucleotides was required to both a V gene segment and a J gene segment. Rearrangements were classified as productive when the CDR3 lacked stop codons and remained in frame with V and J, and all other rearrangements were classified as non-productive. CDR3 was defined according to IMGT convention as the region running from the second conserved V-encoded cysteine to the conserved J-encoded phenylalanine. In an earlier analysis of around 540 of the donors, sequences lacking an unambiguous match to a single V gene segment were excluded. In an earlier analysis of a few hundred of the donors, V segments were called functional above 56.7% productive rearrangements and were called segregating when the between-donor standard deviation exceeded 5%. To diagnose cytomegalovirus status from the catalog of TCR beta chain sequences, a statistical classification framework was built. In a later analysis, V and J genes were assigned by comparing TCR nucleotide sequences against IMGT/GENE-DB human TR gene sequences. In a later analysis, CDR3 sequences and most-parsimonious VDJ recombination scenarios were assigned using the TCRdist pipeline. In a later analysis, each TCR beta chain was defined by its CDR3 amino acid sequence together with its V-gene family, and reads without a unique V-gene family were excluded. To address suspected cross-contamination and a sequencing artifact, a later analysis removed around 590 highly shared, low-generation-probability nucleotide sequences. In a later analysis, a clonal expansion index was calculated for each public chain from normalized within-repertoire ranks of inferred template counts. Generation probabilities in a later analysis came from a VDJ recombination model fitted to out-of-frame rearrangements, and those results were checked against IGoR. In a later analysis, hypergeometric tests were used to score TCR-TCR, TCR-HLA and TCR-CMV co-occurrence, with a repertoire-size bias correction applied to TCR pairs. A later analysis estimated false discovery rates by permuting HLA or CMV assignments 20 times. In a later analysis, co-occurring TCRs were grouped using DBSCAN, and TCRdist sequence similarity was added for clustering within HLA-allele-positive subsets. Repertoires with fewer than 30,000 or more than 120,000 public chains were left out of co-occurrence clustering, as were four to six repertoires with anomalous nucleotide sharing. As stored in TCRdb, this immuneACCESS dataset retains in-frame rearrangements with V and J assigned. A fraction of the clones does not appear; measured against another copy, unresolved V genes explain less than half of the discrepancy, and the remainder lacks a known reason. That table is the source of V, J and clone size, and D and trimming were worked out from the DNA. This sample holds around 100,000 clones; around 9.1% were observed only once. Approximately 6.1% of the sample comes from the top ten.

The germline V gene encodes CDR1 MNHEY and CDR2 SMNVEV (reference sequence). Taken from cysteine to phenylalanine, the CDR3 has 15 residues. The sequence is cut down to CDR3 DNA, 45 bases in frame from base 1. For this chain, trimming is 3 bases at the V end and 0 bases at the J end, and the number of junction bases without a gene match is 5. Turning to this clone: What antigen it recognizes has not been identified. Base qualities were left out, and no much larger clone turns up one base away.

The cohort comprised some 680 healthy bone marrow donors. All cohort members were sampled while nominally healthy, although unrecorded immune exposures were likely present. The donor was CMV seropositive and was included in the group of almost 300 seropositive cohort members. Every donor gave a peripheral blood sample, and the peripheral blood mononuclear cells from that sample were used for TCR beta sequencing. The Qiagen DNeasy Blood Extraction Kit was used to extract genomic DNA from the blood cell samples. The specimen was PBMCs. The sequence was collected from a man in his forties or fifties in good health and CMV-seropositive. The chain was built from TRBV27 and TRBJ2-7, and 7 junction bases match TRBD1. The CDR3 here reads CASSFGRDSSYEQYF. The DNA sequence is TGTGCCAGCAGTTTCGGCAGGGACAGCTCCTACGAGCAGTACTTC.